These 3 T cell receptor beta chains were all obtained from the same sample, sequenced in a study of blood T cells in healthy people across ages. For the second PCR, which ran for about 7 to 11 cycles, a sample-barcoded 5' primer and a J-beta primer mix were used. TCRdb recomputed calls from the 5' RACE reads with MiXCR, one row per CDR3 protein. The sample yields about 670,000 distinct CDR3 sequences, around 50% seen once. Sequenced: blood. These receptors were obtained from a woman of 80 years or more in good health.

With respect to this clonotype: A junction end diverges from the germline sequence, so it may reflect a read error. The chain carries TRBV7-8 and TRBJ2-2; possibly TRBD1 for D (8 bases). This CDR3 has 17 residues. The germline gives CDR1 SGHVS, CDR2 FQNEAQ. The DNA for the CDR3 is TGTGCCAGCAGATACAGGGGGGGAGGAGAAAACACCGGGAAGCTGTTTTTT. It is translated as CASRYRGGGENTGKLFF.

The rearrangement joins TRBV7-6 to TRBJ1-5, with 9 bases fitting TRBD1. This CDR3 has 15 residues. The germline gives CDR1 SGHVS, CDR2 FNYEAQ. V lost 5 bases to trimming and J lost 4 bases; unmatched junction nucleotides: 6. CDR3 loop: CASSPGTGRNQPQHF. The CDR3 nucleotides are TGTGCCAGCAGCCCCGGGACAGGGAGGAATCAGCCCCAGCATTTT.

The V gene is TRBV20-1, the J gene TRBJ2-3, with a weak D call TRBD1 (6 bases). V lost 6 bases, J lost 6 bases, and 22 bases lay in between. Germline CDR1 DFQATT, CDR2 SNEGSKA (reference sequence). The CDR3 runs 15 residues. CDR3 in amino acids: CSAPLVNREEDTQYF. In nucleotides, the CDR3 is TGCAGTGCCCCCCTAGTAAACAGGGAAGAGGATACGCAGTATTTT.